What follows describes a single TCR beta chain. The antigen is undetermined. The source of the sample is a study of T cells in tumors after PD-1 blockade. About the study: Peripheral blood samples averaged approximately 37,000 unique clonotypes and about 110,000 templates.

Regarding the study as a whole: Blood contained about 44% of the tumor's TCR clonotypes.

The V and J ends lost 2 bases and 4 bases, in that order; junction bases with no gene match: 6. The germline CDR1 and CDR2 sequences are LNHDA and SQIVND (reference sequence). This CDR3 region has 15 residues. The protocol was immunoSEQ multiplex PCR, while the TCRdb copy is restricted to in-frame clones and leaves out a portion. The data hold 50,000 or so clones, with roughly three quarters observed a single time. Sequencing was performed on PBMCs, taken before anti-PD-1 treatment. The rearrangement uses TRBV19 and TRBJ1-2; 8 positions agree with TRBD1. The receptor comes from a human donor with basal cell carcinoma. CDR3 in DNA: TGTGCCAGTAGTATACCAGGGGGCGATCGCTATGGCTACACCTTC. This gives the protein CASSIPGGDRYGYTF.